A single T cell receptor beta chain is shown here with its context. Its specificity is not known. CDR3 length: 17 amino acids. Per the germline V gene, CDR1 is SNHLY and CDR2 is FYNNEI. V shed 5 bases, J shed 8 bases, and the junction held 15 bases outside the gene matches. The sample belongs to a study of cytomegalovirus exposure and HLA in healthy donors. Findings and caveats of the study: In a later analysis, HLA-associated beta chains showed higher expansion and lower generation probabilities than comparable chains. CMV serostatus alone was available as immune exposure information. Later on, an analysis tied 18,000 or so TCR beta sequences to HLA alleles at 0.05 false discovery rate.

PCR used 60 Vbeta primers and 13 Jbeta primers. Methods used by the authors: Unique TCR beta chains totaled 65 million to 95 million in a later count, with some 10 million of them shared. The data were produced by immunoSEQ multiplex PCR, yet TCRdb's version contains in-frame clones alone and is incomplete. V and J calls and clone size come straight from that table; D and trimming were deduced from the DNA. The profile covers 140,000 or so clones, with roughly two thirds appearing a single time and around 1.9% taken by the ten largest. V usage is TRBV2 and J usage is TRBJ1-6, with TRBD1 identical over 7 bases. The origin of this receptor is a male donor in good health and CMV-seronegative. Sample: PBMCs. For the CDR3, the DNA is TGTGCCAGCAGTCCTTACGGGAGGGGGCTAGATGATTCACCCCTCCACTTT. Amino acids: CASSPYGRGLDDSPLHF.